These 10 T cell receptor beta chains share one sample of origin, sequenced in a study of blood T cells in healthy people across ages. Next came a second PCR, run for about 6 to 12 cycles, which used a sample-barcoded 5' primer along with a J-beta primer mix. MiXCR was run by TCRdb on the 5' RACE reads, yielding one entry per CDR3 protein. Here the sample spans some 760,000 distinct CDR3 sequences, 25% being singletons. The same sample was also used in a study of T cells of mothers and their children.

The sequenced sample was blood. The receptor set was obtained from a boy aged 5-17 years in good health.

This clonotype has only a few counts. The rearrangement joins TRBV21-1 to TRBJ2-5; the table's TRBD2 call for D was not verified on the DNA. TRBV21-1 is a pseudogene locus. The CDR3 totals 14 residues. Here the CDR3 DNA reads TGTGCCAGCGTAAAAGCTGCGGGAGCCGAGACCCAGTACTTC. Translated, it gives CASVKAAGAETQYF.

This rearrangement joins TRBV29-1 to TRBJ2-5; TRBD2 might be the D (5 bases). Per germline, CDR1 SQVTM and CDR2 ANQGSEA. The CDR3 runs 13 residues. V lost 5 bases, J lost 0 bases, and 10 bases lay in between. CDR3 residues: CSVLGGYQETQYF. The CDR3, as DNA: TGCAGCGTTTTAGGCGGGTACCAAGAGACCCAGTACTTC.

The chain recombines TRBV29-1 with TRBJ2-7; no clear D. V dropped 1 base and J dropped 2 bases, with 6 bases sitting between them. CDR3 length: 12 residues. CDR1 and CDR2 (germline): SQVTM, ANQGSEA. CDR3 loop: CSVEADTYEQYF. The CDR3 DNA reads as TGCAGCGTTGAAGCCGACACCTACGAGCAGTACTTC.

As for this clonotype: At one of its ends the junction is not consistent with the germline gene, which may arise from a read error. The chain employs TRBV18 and TRBJ2-5, with a weak D call TRBD2 (5 bases). CDR3 length equals 14 residues. Germline V gene sequence: CDR1 KGHSH, CDR2 LQKENI. CDR3 sequence reads: CASSPFVENSLEVF. The CDR3 DNA sequence: TGTGCCAGCTCACCCTTCGTCGAGAATTCGCTGGAGGTCTTC.

In this sample, this clonotype turned up a few times. This sequence joins TRBV4-2 and TRBJ1-4; 9 bases fit TRBD1. This CDR3 is 19 amino acids long. Trimming removed 0 bases from V and 7 bases from J; junction bases left unmatched: 15. Looked up from germline, CDR1 is LGHNA and CDR2 is YNFKEQ. The CDR3 sequence is CASSQDRNRDRERSEKLFF. CDR3 in DNA: TGTGCCAGCAGCCAAGATCGGAACCGGGACAGGGAAAGAAGTGAAAAACTGTTTTTT.

V and J are TRBV9 and TRBJ1-3; weak D call: TRBD1 (6 bases). The CDR3 is 17 residues long. In germline, CDR1 is SGDLS, CDR2 YYNGEE. Between the trimmed V and J ends, which lost 1 base and 2 bases, there was a span of 16 bases. The CDR3 bases are TGTGCCAGCAGCGTAACCCCCGGACAGCAGGCTGGAAACACCATATATTTT. Amino acid sequence: CASSVTPGQQAGNTIYF. Together with reference TRBV9 and TRBJ1-3, the CDR3 gives the full variable domain: DSGVTQTPKHLITATGQRVTLRCSPRSGDLSVYWYQQSLDQGLQFLIQYYNGEERAKGNILERFSAQQFPDLHSELNLSSLELGDSALYFCASSVTPGQQAGNTIYFGEGSWLTVV.

This clonotype was seen a few times. The junction differs from germline at one of its ends, possibly a read error. The rearrangement links TRBV7-2 to TRBJ2-7; 9 bases match TRBD2. Per the germline V gene, CDR1 is SGHTA and CDR2 is FQGNSA. CDR3 size: 16 residues. The DNA of the CDR3 is TGTGCCAGCAGCCTGCGACTAGCGGCATCCAACTACGAGCGGTACTTC. Translating it yields CASSLRLAASNYERYF.

The sample holds a few counts of this clonotype. The V and J genes are TRBV28 and TRBJ2-5; D is undetermined. CDR1 and CDR2 from the germline V gene are MDHEN and SYDVKM. CDR3 length: 15 amino acids. V shed 4 bases and J shed 2 bases, with 14 bases lying between them. DNA for the CDR3: TGTGCCAGCAGTTCCCCCTCCGTGTTACAAGAGACCCAGTACTTC. Translated, it gives CASSSPSVLQETQYF.

The chain employs TRBV7-2 and TRBJ1-3; perhaps TRBD1 as D (6 bases). V lost 5 bases and J lost 9, with 14 bases in between. This CDR3 is built from 13 residues. Germline V gene lookup returns CDR1 SGHTA and CDR2 FQGNSA. CDR3 sequence: CASSIPQGSTIYF. In nucleotides, the CDR3 is TGTGCCAGCAGCATACCCCAGGGGAGCACCATATATTTT.

The rearrangement links TRBV7-3 to TRBJ2-5; 8 nucleotides line up with TRBD2. CDR1 and CDR2 (germline): SGHTA, FQGTGA. Trimming cost V 5 bases and J 5 bases; bases outside gene matches: 4. This CDR3 has 13 residues. The CDR3 DNA sequence: TGTGCCAGCAGCATGGGACTAGTGGAGACCCAGTACTTC. Residues: CASSMGLVETQYF.